The 16 T cell receptor beta chains in this list originate from one sample, sequenced in a study of CD8 T cells in Susac syndrome. Random hexamers primed reverse transcription of about 0.45 to 1 ug RNA. TCRdb reprocessed the immunoSEQ multiplex PCR reads via MiXCR and lists one record per CDR3 protein. The sample carries 77,000 or so distinct CDR3 sequences, about 92% recorded once. Specimen: CD4+ T cells from PBMCs. These receptors were obtained from a human donor with Susac syndrome.

J is TRBJ2-5 and V is TRBV12-3 or TRBV12-4; tentatively, D is TRBD1 or TRBD2 (5 bases each). There are 14 residues in the CDR3. V lost 5 bases and J 4 bases, leaving 14 bases between the germline ends. The CDR3 DNA follows: TGTGCCAGCAGTACCCCCCGGGGCGGAGAGACCCAGTACTTC. This sequence encodes CASSTPRGGETQYF.

This clonotype was seen once. The chain carries TRBV7-9 and TRBJ2-1; 9 bases agree with TRBD1. This CDR3 spans 17 amino acids. The ends lost 0 bases at V and 8 bases at J; junction bases unmatched: 11. Germline-derived CDR1 and CDR2 are SEHNR and FQNEAQ (reference sequence). The CDR3 coding sequence is TGTGCCAGCAGCTTAGCGCGGTCCGGGGACAGGGAGGATGAGCAGTTCTTC. Its translation: CASSLARSGDREDEQFF.

The V and J genes are TRBV20-1 and TRBJ2-7; D possibly uses TRBD1 or TRBD2 (5 bases each). The CDR3 sequence is 13 residues long. Trimming took off 4 bases at V and 7 bases at J, with 17 bases between the two ends. The germline V gene encodes CDR1 DFQATT and CDR2 SNEGSKA (reference sequence). The CDR3 DNA reads as TGCAGTGCTACTGGAGAGGGGAAAGGAGAGCAGTACTTC. Translation gives CSATGEGKGEQYF.

The chain couples TRBV7-2 to TRBJ2-1; no clear D. The germline V gene encodes CDR1 SGHTA and CDR2 FQGNSA. The CDR3 covers 13 residues. V shed 5 bases and J shed 9 bases, with 14 bases lying between them. CDR3 region: CASSHVKEGEQFF. The CDR3 region has the DNA TGTGCCAGCAGCCACGTCAAAGAAGGTGAGCAGTTCTTC.

The V call is TRBV4-2, the J call TRBJ1-4; 8 bases align to TRBD1. The CDR3 runs 17 residues. V lost 6 bases and J lost 8; bases outside the gene matches: 17. CDR1 LGHNA and CDR2 YNFKEQ come from the germline V gene. The CDR3 loop is CASSYRRGAGGREKLFF. The CDR3 DNA reads as TGTGCCAGCAGTTACAGGAGGGGTGCAGGGGGCAGGGAAAAACTGTTTTTT.

The count of this clonotype is one. The chain has TRBV29-1 and TRBJ1-2, with TRBD1 identical over 8 bases. The CDR3 is 14 residues long. Germline V gene sequence: CDR1 SQVTM, CDR2 ANQGSEA. V gave up 4 bases and J gave up 1 base; unmatched junction bases: 5. The DNA of the CDR3 is TGCAGCGTTGGGCTACAGGGGGGTAACTATGGCTACACCTTC. Protein: CSVGLQGGNYGYTF.

In its sample, this clonotype was seen once. The chain has TRBV4-2 and TRBJ1-2, with D tentatively TRBD1 (6 bases). The CDR3 extends over 14 amino acids. Germline V gene data show CDR1 as LGHNA and CDR2 as YNFKEQ. Trimming took 4 bases from V and 4 from J, leaving 13 bases between them. The CDR3 DNA reads as TGTGCCAGCAGCCCCGACAGGCAGGCCTATGGCTACACCTTC. It encodes CASSPDRQAYGYTF.

This clonotype was seen only once. The chain joins TRBV20-1 to TRBJ2-7; 8 bases are shared with TRBD2. There are 14 residues in the CDR3. Trimming cost V 5 bases and J 2 bases; bases outside gene matches: 8. CDR1 is DFQATT, CDR2 SNEGSKA, per germline (reference sequence). The CDR3 DNA is TGCAGTGCTCCATTTCCAGCGGGGGCCTACGAGCAGTACTTC. Translating gives CSAPFPAGAYEQYF.

The genes are TRBV11-3 and TRBJ2-5; no clear D gene. The CDR3 totals 13 residues. The germline CDR1 and CDR2 sequences are SGHNT and YENEEA. Trimming took off 2 bases at V and 3 bases at J, with 7 bases between the two ends. CDR3 sequence: CASSLWVEETQYF. For the CDR3, the DNA is TGTGCCAGCAGCTTATGGGTAGAAGAGACCCAGTACTTC.

This sequence joins TRBV20-1 and TRBJ2-7, with 9 bases aligning to TRBD1. Germline V gene lookup returns CDR1 DFQATT and CDR2 SNEGSKA (reference sequence). Losses at the gene ends were 4 bases for V and 3 bases for J; bases not matched to a gene: 4. The CDR3 extends over 13 amino acids. In DNA, the CDR3 is TGCAGTGCTATGGGACAGGGCTTCTACGAGCAGTACTTC. Its protein product is CSAMGQGFYEQYF.

The CDR3 reads CASSLGGDRITDTQYF. CDR3 DNA: TGTGCCAGCAGCTTGGGTGGTGACAGGATCACAGATACGCAGTATTTT. This sequence joins TRBV5-6 and TRBJ2-3, with D possibly TRBD1 on 6 matching bases. Germline CDR1 reads SGHDT; CDR2 reads YYEEEE. V lost 0 bases to trimming and J lost 2 bases, with 13 bases between them. The CDR3 length is 16 residues.

This sequence joins TRBV10-3 and TRBJ1-1; TRBD1 agrees at 7 bases. This CDR3 comprises 14 residues. V lost 6 bases to trimming and J lost 1 base; unmatched junction nucleotides: 5. The germline CDR1 and CDR2 sequences are ENHRY and SYGVKD. In DNA form, the CDR3 reads TGTGCCATCAGAAGGACAGGAGAGAACACTGAAGCTTTCTTT. This gives the protein CAIRRTGENTEAFF.

V and J are TRBV20-1 and TRBJ1-5, with 7 nucleotides matching TRBD1. The CDR3 covers 16 residues. Germline trimming cut 5 bases from V and 2 bases from J; bases unmatched to any gene: 12. CDR1 is DFQATT, CDR2 SNEGSKA, per germline (reference sequence). The CDR3 here is CSAGKQGRLGNQPQHF. Here the CDR3 DNA reads TGCAGTGCTGGGAAACAGGGGAGGCTTGGCAATCAGCCCCAGCATTTT.

J is TRBJ2-7 and V is TRBV6-2 or TRBV6-3, with 11 nucleotides matching TRBD2. V lost 1 base to trimming and J lost 3 bases; unmatched junction nucleotides: 8. Germline loops: CDR1 MNHEY, CDR2 SVGEGT. CDR3 length: 17 residues. The CDR3 is CASSYWGPSGRNYEQYF. The CDR3 DNA follows: TGTGCCAGCAGTTACTGGGGTCCTAGCGGGAGGAACTACGAGCAGTACTTC.

This sequence joins TRBV2 and TRBJ1-6, with 8 nucleotides matching TRBD1. J lost 7 bases, V lost 6 bases, and 2 bases had no gene match. The CDR3 is made up of 13 amino acids. Germline values: CDR1 SNHLY, CDR2 FYNNEI. The CDR3 here is CASRGQENSPLHF. In DNA form, the CDR3 reads TGTGCCAGCAGGGGACAGGAGAATTCACCCCTCCACTTT.

The chain has TRBV10-3 and TRBJ2-5, with 9 bases fitting TRBD1. The CDR3 is 13 amino acids. CDR1 and CDR2 from the germline V gene are ENHRY and SYGVKD. V lost 10 bases to trimming and J lost 4 bases; unmatched junction nucleotides: 7. Here the CDR3 reads CATRQGEGETQYF. Written as DNA, the CDR3 is TGTGCCACCCGACAGGGGGAGGGAGAGACCCAGTACTTC.